This entry lists 32 T cell receptor beta chains sequenced from one sample in a study of T cell repertoires in cytomegalovirus infection. Via MiXCR, TCRdb re-called the reads, giving one row per CDR3 protein. The sample has about 570,000 distinct CDR3 sequences, roughly 43% seen once. These receptors lack a known antigen. The input for sequencing was cultured PBMCs, taken from culture after CMV antigen stimulation. The receptor source for this set is a human donor in good health (CMV status not recorded). Some clones in this sample may be carry-over from other donors' samples.

The chain is built from TRBV29-1 and TRBJ2-1, with D tentatively TRBD2 (6 bases). Germline assignment: CDR1 SQVTM and CDR2 ANQGSEA. CDR3 size: 13 residues. The CDR3 here is CGGARGTDNEQFF. Here the CDR3 DNA reads TGCGGAGGGGCCCGAGGGACGGACAATGAGCAGTTCTTC.

The rearrangement joins TRBV7-2 to TRBJ1-1; possible D gene TRBD1, 5 bases. Germline values: CDR1 SGHTA, CDR2 FQGNSA. This CDR3 is built from 17 residues. Trimming left V 1 base short and J 2 bases short, with 17 bases between. The CDR3 nucleotides are TGTGCCAGCAGCTTAGGCGGGGCAGGCACTATAAACACTGAAGCTTTCTTT. Its protein product is CASSLGGAGTINTEAFF.

This clonotype showed up just a few times. This chain links TRBV12-3 or TRBV12-4 with TRBJ1-6; TRBD1 is a possible D gene (5 bases). CDR3 length: 16 amino acids. V was trimmed by 4 bases and J by 12 bases, leaving 22 bases between them. The DNA for the CDR3 is TGTGCCAGCAGTTCTTGGGGGGACGGCGCCATCAGACCCCTCCACTTT. Its translation: CASSSWGDGAIRPLHF.

This clonotype was detected only once. J is TRBJ2-3 and V is TRBV27, with unresolved D. Germline V gives CDR1 MNHEY, CDR2 SMNVEV (reference sequence). The CDR3 is 15 residues long. The germline V and J ends were trimmed by 3 bases and 2 bases, with 12 bases remaining between them. Here the CDR3 reads CASSFRPHATDTQYF. The CDR3 DNA follows: TGTGCCAGCAGTTTTCGACCACACGCCACAGATACGCAGTATTTT.

This chain connects TRBV20-1 to TRBJ2-3; maybe TRBD2 (6 bases). The CDR3 is 16 amino acids. V shed 0 bases and J shed 4 bases, with 17 bases lying between them. Germline CDR1 DFQATT, CDR2 SNEGSKA (reference sequence). The CDR3 DNA reads TGCAGTGCTAGAGATGGGGGAGGATGGGGTGCAGATACGCAGTATTTT. It is translated as CSARDGGGWGADTQYF.

This clonotype was seen at least ten times. V usage is TRBV7-2 and J usage is TRBJ1-4; D might be TRBD1 (5 bases). The length of the CDR3 is 13 residues. Germline CDR1 reads SGHTA; CDR2 reads FQGNSA. The V end was cut by 4 bases, the J end by 7 bases, with 10 bases between. DNA of the CDR3: TGTGCCAGCAGCTCGGGGACGGGTGAAAAACTGTTTTTT. Translating it yields CASSSGTGEKLFF.

V gene TRBV7-4 combines with J gene TRBJ1-1; D is uncertain. CDR1 is SGHVT and CDR2 is SQSDAQ in the germline V gene. Trimming removed 1 base at V and 1 base at J, with 10 bases between. This CDR3 spans 15 amino acids. The DNA of the CDR3 is TGTGCCAGCAGCTTAGGATGGTCAGGGAACACTGAAGCTTTCTTT. It specifies CASSLGWSGNTEAFF.

The chain is built from TRBV6-2 or TRBV6-3 and TRBJ2-1; D tentatively fits TRBD1 or TRBD2 (5 bases each). CDR3 length: 17 residues. Trimming removed 0 bases at V and 0 bases at J, with 12 bases between. Germline values: CDR1 MNHEY, CDR2 SVGEGT. The CDR3 loop is CASSYSRAGGSYNEQFF. The CDR3 nucleotides read TGTGCCAGCAGTTACTCCAGGGCTGGGGGCTCCTACAATGAGCAGTTCTTC.

The chain is built from TRBV29-1 and TRBJ1-1, with D possibly being TRBD1 (5 bases). Germline V lookup: CDR1 SQVTM, CDR2 ANQGSEA. With 3 bases removed from V and 2 bases from J, the gap between germline ends came to 7 bases. The CDR3 runs 12 residues. The CDR3 nucleotides read TGCAGCGTTGATCAGGGTAACACTGAAGCTTTCTTT. This gives the protein CSVDQGNTEAFF.

This clonotype was seen more than once but under ten times. The gene calls are TRBV7-9 and TRBJ2-5; 11 nucleotides line up with TRBD1. The CDR3 loop spans 16 amino acids. V lost 3 bases, J lost 4 bases, and 7 bases stayed unmatched. Germline-derived CDR1 and CDR2 are SEHNR and FQNEAQ (reference sequence). The DNA of the CDR3 is TGTGCCAGCAGCTTCGTACAGGACAGGGGGCTAGAGACCCAGTACTTC. Translation: CASSFVQDRGLETQYF.

This chain uses TRBV12-3 or TRBV12-4 with TRBJ2-1; D is possibly TRBD1 or TRBD2 (6 bases each). The V gene lost 7 bases and the J gene lost 7 bases, with 11 bases spanning the gap. CDR3 size: 12 residues. The chain's CDR3 is CASTQGGNEQFF. The CDR3 DNA is TGTGCCAGCACCCAAGGGGGGAATGAGCAGTTCTTC.

This clonotype was counted at least ten times. The chain couples TRBV7-2 to TRBJ2-3; D remains unclear. Germline V gene lookup returns CDR1 SGHTA and CDR2 FQGNSA. V was clipped by 7 bases and J by 9 bases, with 14 bases between them. The CDR3 length is 12 residues. The CDR3 nucleotides are TGTGCCAGCACCTCGTATGCTGGGACGCAGTATTTT. Translating gives CASTSYAGTQYF.

This chain connects TRBV11-3 to TRBJ2-3, with a possible D match to TRBD1 (6 bases). Per germline, CDR1 SGHNT and CDR2 YENEEA. CDR3 size: 15 residues. Between the trimmed V and J ends, which lost 4 bases and 2 bases, there was a span of 13 bases. The CDR3 spells CASSSRDTDTDTQYF. The CDR3 DNA sequence: TGTGCCAGCAGCTCAAGGGACACAGACACAGATACGCAGTATTTT.

The chain employs TRBV7-2 and TRBJ2-1, with D perhaps TRBD2 (7 bases). From germline, CDR1 is SGHTA and CDR2 FQGNSA. Trimming removed 2 bases at V and 4 bases at J, with 12 bases between. The length of the CDR3 is 15 residues. CDR3 region: CASSLSAGAYNEQFF. The CDR3 DNA sequence: TGTGCCAGCAGCTTATCCGCGGGGGCTTACAATGAGCAGTTCTTC.

CDR3: CASSLGGRSSYNEQFF. Written as DNA, the CDR3 is TGTGCCAGCAGTTTAGGCGGTCGGAGCTCCTACAATGAGCAGTTCTTC. This chain joins TRBV12-3 or TRBV12-4 and TRBJ2-1; D is ambiguous. V shed 1 base and J shed 0 bases, with 10 bases lying between them. The CDR3 is 16 residues long.

This clonotype was observed a handful of times. This rearrangement joins TRBV7-9 to TRBJ2-1; D gene ambiguous. The germline V and J ends were trimmed by 10 bases and 8 bases, with 12 bases remaining between them. Per the germline V gene, CDR1 is SEHNR and CDR2 is FQNEAQ (reference sequence). The length of the CDR3 is 11 residues. The chain's CDR3 is CATHNWDEQFF. The CDR3 nucleotides are TGTGCCACCCACAACTGGGATGAGCAGTTCTTC. The variable domain in full, with the rest retrieved from reference TRBV7-9 and TRBJ2-1, is DTGVSQNPRHKITKRGQNVTFRCDPISEHNRLYWYRQTLGQGPEFLTYFQNEAQLEKSRLLSDRFSAERPKGSFSTLEIQRTEQGDSAMYLCATHNWDEQFFGPGTRLTVL.

This clonotype was observed many times. The chain carries TRBV7-8 and TRBJ2-1; maybe TRBD2 (6 bases). Germline CDR1 is SGHVS and CDR2 is FQNEAQ. Between the trimmed V and J ends, which lost 8 bases and 3 bases, there was a span of 20 bases. CDR3 length: 16 amino acids. This CDR3 reads CASRTARGDGYNEQFF. CDR3 sequence (DNA): TGTGCCAGCCGCACGGCGCGGGGAGATGGCTACAATGAGCAGTTCTTC.

The chain links TRBV6-2 or TRBV6-3 to TRBJ2-1; no firm D call. V was cut by 6 bases and J by 3 bases, with 9 bases left in between. This CDR3 has 13 amino acids. Germline V gives CDR1 MNHEY, CDR2 SVGEGT. DNA for the CDR3: TGTGCCAGCAGCAGCACTATCTACAATGAGCAGTTCTTC. It codes for CASSSTIYNEQFF.

The chain employs TRBV27 and TRBJ2-3; possible D gene TRBD2, 6 bases. The CDR3 covers 16 residues. Germline CDR1 and CDR2: MNHEY and SMNVEV (reference sequence). V gave up 4 bases and J gave up 3 bases, with 17 bases separating them. The CDR3 nucleotides read TGTGCCAGCAGTTCTACACTAGCTGGTGGTACAGATACGCAGTATTTT. It translates to CASSSTLAGGTDTQYF.

V gene TRBV19 combines with J gene TRBJ2-1, with D perhaps assigned TRBD1 or TRBD2 (5 bases each). V was pared by 6 bases and J by 11 bases, with 20 bases between. The CDR3 is made up of 14 amino acids. Germline V lookup: CDR1 LNHDA, CDR2 SQIVND (reference sequence). CDR3 in amino acids: CASRPGTEQLKQFF. CDR3 DNA sequence: TGTGCCAGTAGGCCCGGGACCGAACAGCTCAAGCAGTTCTTC.

This clonotype was counted only a few times. The chain joins TRBV25-1 to TRBJ1-4, with 10 bases identical to TRBD1. The germline gives CDR1 MGHDK, CDR2 SYGVNS. This CDR3 region has 14 residues. V lost 8 bases and J lost 2; bases outside the gene matches: 2. Written as DNA, the CDR3 is TGTGCCAGCGGGACAGGGGCGACTAATGAAAAACTGTTTTTT. Its protein product is CASGTGATNEKLFF.

This rearrangement joins TRBV20-1 to TRBJ2-7, with 7 bases that match TRBD1. Germline CDR1 and CDR2: DFQATT and SNEGSKA (reference sequence). This CDR3 has 12 residues. Trimming at V came to 5 bases and at J to 2 bases, leaving 3 bases not matched to a gene. This CDR3 reads CSAPDRAYEQYF. DNA of the CDR3: TGCAGTGCTCCAGACAGGGCCTACGAGCAGTACTTC.

The gene calls are TRBV7-8 and TRBJ1-2; 8 bases match TRBD1. This CDR3 is 16 amino acids long. Germline V gene lookup returns CDR1 SGHVS and CDR2 FQNEAQ. The V segment lost 1 base and the J segment 8 bases; nucleotides outside the gene matches: 12. The CDR3 region is CASSLGPLQGEVGYTF. CDR3 DNA sequence: TGTGCCAGCAGCTTAGGCCCCCTACAGGGGGAAGTGGGCTACACCTTC. Full variable domain (remainder filled in from reference TRBV7-8 and TRBJ1-2): GAGVSQSPRYKVAKRGQDVALRCDPISGHVSLFWYQQALGQGPEFLTYFQNEAQLDKSGLPSDRFFAERPEGSVSTLKIQRTQQEDSAVYLCASSLGPLQGEVGYTFGSGTRLTVV.

The table lists this clonotype with a count of one. The chain couples TRBV19 to TRBJ1-5, with D perhaps TRBD1 (6 bases). This CDR3 is 17 amino acids long. Germline values: CDR1 LNHDA, CDR2 SQIVND (reference sequence). V shed 7 bases and J shed 7 bases, with 26 bases lying between them. The CDR3 bases are TGTGCCAGTACTGCTTTAGACAGGAGCTGGTGGTTCCAGCCCCAGCATTTT. Translated: CASTALDRSWWFQPQHF.

This clonotype was seen a few times. The chain joins TRBV7-6 to TRBJ2-3, with 7 bases identical to TRBD2. The CDR3 spans 15 residues. Germline V gene data show CDR1 as SGHVS and CDR2 as FNYEAQ. The trim removed 2 bases at V and 5 bases at J, leaving 7 bases unmatched. CDR3: CASSLRGAGVDTQYF. The DNA for the CDR3 is TGTGCCAGCAGCTTAAGGGGTGCGGGGGTAGATACGCAGTATTTT.

The J gene is TRBJ2-3, the V gene TRBV7-9; TRBD2 matches 11 bases. The germline CDR1 and CDR2 sequences are SEHNR and FQNEAQ (reference sequence). The CDR3 totals 16 residues. The V segment lost 0 bases and the J segment 5 bases; nucleotides outside the gene matches: 4. CDR3 protein: CASSLAQLAGEDTQYF. The CDR3 coding sequence is TGTGCCAGCAGCTTAGCGCAACTAGCGGGAGAAGATACGCAGTATTTT.

This clonotype was seen more than once but under ten times. The genes are TRBV7-2 and TRBJ2-5; 8 bases are shared with TRBD1. Germline V gene sequence: CDR1 SGHTA, CDR2 FQGNSA. The length of the CDR3 is 12 residues. Losses at the gene ends were 11 bases for V and 5 bases for J; bases not matched to a gene: 7. Written as DNA, the CDR3 is TGTGCCTCCGGACAGGGACGGGAGACCCAGTACTTC. It is translated as CASGQGRETQYF.

This chain links TRBV6-4 with TRBJ2-3; 7 bases line up with TRBD2. Germline V gene sequence: CDR1 MRHNA, CDR2 SNTAGT. Trimming at V came to 6 bases and at J to 1 base, leaving 10 bases not matched to a gene. This CDR3 has 16 amino acids. CDR3 sequence reads: CASSPGEGGGTDTQYF. CDR3 coding DNA: TGTGCCAGCAGCCCGGGGGAGGGCGGGGGCACAGATACGCAGTATTTT.

The chain has TRBV11-2 and TRBJ2-7; 8 bases are shared with TRBD2. CDR3 size: 15 residues. The trim removed 4 bases at V and 2 bases at J, leaving 7 bases unmatched. From germline, CDR1 is SGHAT and CDR2 FQNNGV. CDR3 in DNA: TGTGCCAGCAGCTCTATTCACGGGAGGGCCTACGAGCAGTACTTC. The encoded protein is CASSSIHGRAYEQYF.

This clonotype was counted at least ten times. The chain has TRBV7-2 and TRBJ2-1; no clear D gene. The ends were cut back, 2 bases at V and 1 base at J, with 15 bases in the middle. Per the germline V gene, CDR1 is SGHTA and CDR2 is FQGNSA. The CDR3 consists of 17 residues. The CDR3 DNA reads TGTGCCAGCAGCTTAAGGCTAGTGGTCCTTTCCTACAATGAGCAGTTCTTC. It translates to CASSLRLVVLSYNEQFF.

The chain couples TRBV28 to TRBJ1-4, with D hard to call. This CDR3 region has 13 residues. Trimming took off 6 bases at V and 4 bases at J, with 9 bases between the two ends. Germline V lookup: CDR1 MDHEN, CDR2 SYDVKM. In DNA form, the CDR3 reads TGTGCCAGCAGGCCCAGCGGTAATGAAAAACTGTTTTTT. Amino acids: CASRPSGNEKLFF. Drawing the rest from reference TRBV28 and TRBJ1-4, the complete variable domain is DVKVTQSSRYLVKRTGEKVFLECVQDMDHENMFWYRQDPGLGLRLIYFSYDVKMKEKGDIPEGYSVSREKKERFSLILESASTNQTSMYLCASRPSGNEKLFFGSGTQLSVL.

The chain's CDR3 is CASSLSVGDSFYGYTF. The CDR3 bases are TGTGCCAGCAGTTTATCGGTAGGAGACAGTTTCTATGGCTACACCTTC. The chain employs TRBV27 and TRBJ1-2, with a weak D call TRBD1 (5 bases). The CDR3 is 16 amino acids. The ends were cut back, 0 bases at V and 4 bases at J, with 15 bases in the middle. The germline gives CDR1 MNHEY, CDR2 SMNVEV (reference sequence).